This TCR beta chain was sequenced for a study of metastatic and nonmetastatic thyroid tumors. Whole-study findings and limits: Versus benign nodules, malignant thyroid tumors reportedly had significantly higher TCR beta diversity, in blood and tumor.

In the original workflow: Across clinicopathological groups, CDR3 differences served as the basis for building a distant-metastasis classifier for papillary thyroid cancer. TCRdb re-called the PCR reads through MiXCR. What appears here as the V and J calls and clone size reflects TCRdb's work, not the paper's. Of about 15,000 clones in the sample, approximately 25% were seen once. Thyroid surgery was preceded by no treatment in any patient. Regarding this clone: The antigen remains unidentified. The junction departs from germline at one end; a sequencing error may be responsible.

The specimen sequenced was tumor tissue. The receptor was isolated from a female donor with papillary thyroid cancer or a benign thyroid nodule (not recorded which). Some clones in this sample may be carry-over from other donors' samples.

CDR3 sequence reads: CSARSYLSGSNVLTF. In nucleotides, the CDR3 is TGCAGCGCGCGGTCCTACCTATCTGGGTCCAACGTCCTGACTTTC. The chain has TRBV29-1 and TRBJ2-6, with D uncertain. This CDR3 is built from 15 residues. CDR1 is SQVTM and CDR2 is ANQGSEA in the germline V gene. Full variable domain (outside the CDR3, taken from reference TRBV29-1 and TRBJ2-6): SAVISQKPSRDICQRGTSLTIQCQVDSQVTMMFWYRQQPGQSLTLIATANQGSEATYESGFVIDKFPISRPNLTFSTLTVSNMSPEDSSIYLCSARSYLSGSNVLTFGAGSRLTVL.